This TCR beta chain was sequenced during a study of spatial heterogeneity in lung cancer. Sample time point: sample taken at primary tumor resection. One entry per CDR3 protein results from TCRdb running MiXCR on the 5' RACE reads. The repertoire has 20,000 to 25,000 distinct CDR3 sequences, approximately 15% of them found once; the top ten carry under 40%. Study results and caveats: Counts of expanded intratumoral alpha and beta TCRs tracked tumor mutation counts.

The ends were cut back, 6 bases at V and 4 bases at J, with 13 bases in the middle. CDR3 length: 13 residues. Comment on this clonotype: What it recognizes is unknown.

This clonotype was obtained from a female donor with early-stage non-small cell lung cancer. The rearrangement links TRBV12-3 or TRBV12-4 to TRBJ2-7, with D perhaps matching TRBD1 (5 bases). The specimen was lung tumor tissue, collected at surgery. For the CDR3, the DNA is TGTGCCAGCAGCCAGGGTAGTGGGTACGAGCAGTACTTC. Protein product: CASSQGSGYEQYF.